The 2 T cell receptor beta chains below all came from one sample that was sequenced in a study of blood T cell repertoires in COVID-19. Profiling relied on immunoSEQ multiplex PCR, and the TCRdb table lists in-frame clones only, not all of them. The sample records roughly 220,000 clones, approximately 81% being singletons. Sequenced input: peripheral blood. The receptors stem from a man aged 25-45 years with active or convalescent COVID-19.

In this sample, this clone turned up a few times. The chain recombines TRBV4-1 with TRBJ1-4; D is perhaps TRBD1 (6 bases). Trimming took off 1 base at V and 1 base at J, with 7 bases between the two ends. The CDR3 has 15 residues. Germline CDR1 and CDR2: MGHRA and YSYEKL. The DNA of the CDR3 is TGCGCCAGCAGCCAAGTACAGGGAACTAATGAAAAACTGTTTTTT. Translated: CASSQVQGTNEKLFF.

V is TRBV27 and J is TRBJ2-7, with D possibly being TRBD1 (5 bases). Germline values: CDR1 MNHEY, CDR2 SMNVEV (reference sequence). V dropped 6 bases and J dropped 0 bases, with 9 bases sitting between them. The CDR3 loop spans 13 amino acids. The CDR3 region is CASRGHSSYEQYF. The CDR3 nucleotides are TGTGCCAGCAGAGGACATTCCTCCTACGAGCAGTACTTC.